This T cell receptor beta chain was identified in a study of control samples from healthy donors and cancer patients. Only in-frame clones appear in the TCRdb table, and some are missing; sequencing was by immunoSEQ multiplex PCR. The sample holds 120,000 to 150,000 clones, approximately 94% seen once. The germline V gene encodes CDR1 KGHSH and CDR2 LQKENI. The CDR3 extends over 15 amino acids. Losses at the gene ends were 6 bases for V and 8 bases for J; bases not matched to a gene: 10. The source is a man aged 35-49 years in good health. The specimen sequenced was blood. This chain joins TRBV18 and TRBJ1-6, with 7 bases lining up with TRBD1. Here the CDR3 DNA reads TGTGCCAGCTCGCAGGACAGGCCTACCGATTCACCCCTCCACTTT. Its translation: CASSQDRPTDSPLHF.